This TCR beta chain comes out of a study of cytomegalovirus exposure and HLA in healthy donors. Sequencing was performed with immunoSEQ multiplex PCR; in TCRdb, only in-frame clones are kept and a portion is missing. The sample includes tens of thousands of clones, 85% to 95% seen only once; the top ten take approximately 0.67%. CDR3 length equals 17 residues. Looked up from germline, CDR1 is MNHEY and CDR2 is SMNVEV (reference sequence). The junction had 16 bases not matched to a gene; V was cut back by 8 bases and J by 7 bases. The J gene is TRBJ1-5, the V gene TRBV27; 11 bases line up with TRBD1. Material: PBMCs. The TCR comes from a man in his late teens or twenties in good health and CMV-seronegative. This chain's CDR3 is CASSVRGTGGTRQPQHF. CDR3 nucleotides: TGTGCCAGCTCCGTTAGGGGGACAGGGGGGACGAGGCAGCCCCAGCATTTT.